A single sample is the source of the 19 T cell receptor beta chains below, sequenced in a study of cytomegalovirus exposure and HLA in healthy donors. The PCR used 60 Vbeta and 13 Jbeta primers. The table came from immunoSEQ multiplex PCR; TCRdb's copy has only in-frame clones and leaves some out. The table shows 90,000 to 120,000 clones, with around 79% occurring only once. Sequenced sample: PBMCs. The receptors here all came from a man in his sixties in good health and CMV-seropositive.

The V gene is TRBV9, the J gene TRBJ2-2; TRBD2 matches 8 bases. The CDR3 totals 15 residues. V lost 2 bases, J lost 0 bases, and 0 bases stayed unmatched. Per the germline V gene, CDR1 is SGDLS and CDR2 is YYNGEE. In DNA, the CDR3 is TGTGCCAGCAGCGTGGGACTAGCGAACACCGGGGAGCTGTTTTTT. Translated, it gives CASSVGLANTGELFF.

This chain links TRBV6-1 with TRBJ2-2; D might be TRBD1 (5 bases). This CDR3 comprises 13 residues. Germline CDR1 MNHNS, CDR2 SASEGT. The V gene lost 3 bases and the J gene lost 3 bases, with 5 bases spanning the gap. CDR3 DNA: TGTGCCAGCAGTGACAGGGACACCGGGGAGCTGTTTTTT. This gives the protein CASSDRDTGELFF.

The chain recombines TRBV12-5 with TRBJ1-1; 7 bases fit TRBD1. The junction had 8 bases not matched to a gene; V was cut back by 2 bases and J by 5 bases. The length of the CDR3 is 15 residues. Germline V gene data show CDR1 as LGHNT and CDR2 as FRNRAP. Written as DNA, the CDR3 is TGTGCTAGTGGTTTGCACCAGGGGGTTGGTACTGAAGCTTTCTTT. It is translated as CASGLHQGVGTEAFF.

This sequence joins TRBV9 and TRBJ2-5, with TRBD1 as a possible D gene (6 bases). This CDR3 region has 15 residues. Deletions cut 4 bases from V and 5 bases from J, with 18 bases between. Germline loops: CDR1 SGDLS, CDR2 YYNGEE. The CDR3: CASSFRQAWGETQYF. The CDR3 region has the DNA TGTGCCAGCAGCTTCCGACAGGCTTGGGGGGAGACCCAGTACTTC.

By share of the sample, this clone is medium-sized. The gene calls are TRBV2 and TRBJ2-7; maybe TRBD1 (6 bases). Trimming pared 0 bases from V and 6 bases from J, leaving 12 bases between. Germline CDR1 reads SNHLY; CDR2 reads FYNNEI. CDR3 length: 14 amino acids. CDR3 DNA: TGTGCCAGCAGTGAAGCGCAGGGGTGGAGCGAGCAGTACTTC. Translation gives CASSEAQGWSEQYF.

Only one count was recorded for this clone. The V gene is TRBV7-9, the J gene TRBJ2-3; tentatively, D is TRBD2 (6 bases). There are 18 residues in the CDR3. Trimming removed 7 bases at V and 0 bases at J, with 23 bases between. Germline V CDR1 and CDR2: SEHNR, FQNEAQ (reference sequence). CDR3 in amino acids: CASTSVRLSSGSTDTQYF. DNA of the CDR3: TGTGCCAGCACTTCTGTCCGGCTTAGTAGCGGAAGCACAGATACGCAGTATTTT.

In this sample, this clone turned up once. The chain recombines TRBV18 with TRBJ2-1; maybe TRBD1 (6 bases). This CDR3 has 14 amino acids. V was trimmed by 3 bases and J by 8 bases, leaving 14 bases between them. Germline V lookup: CDR1 KGHSH, CDR2 LQKENI. CDR3 region: CASSPGRGIHEQFF. The CDR3 DNA is TGTGCCAGCTCACCGGGCAGGGGAATCCATGAGCAGTTCTTC.

This chain connects TRBV11-1 to TRBJ2-7; 7 bases match TRBD1. The CDR3 runs 15 residues. J was trimmed by 0 bases and V by 3 bases; bases with no gene match: 5. CDR1 is SGHAT, CDR2 FQDESV, per germline (reference sequence). CDR3 loop: CASSFPGQSSYEQYF. CDR3 DNA sequence: TGTGCCAGCAGCTTCCCGGGACAGAGCTCCTACGAGCAGTACTTC.

This chain joins TRBV19 and TRBJ1-1; D is perhaps TRBD1 (6 bases). Trimming removed 5 bases at V and 2 bases at J, with 12 bases between. Germline CDR1 reads LNHDA; CDR2 reads SQIVND (reference sequence). The CDR3 has 14 residues. Written as DNA, the CDR3 is TGTGCCAGTAGTGATGGGGGCGTTAACACTGAAGCTTTCTTT. It is translated as CASSDGGVNTEAFF.

The CDR3 protein is CASSLVWGLETQYF. The CDR3 region has the DNA TGTGCCAGCAGCTTAGTCTGGGGCTTAGAGACCCAGTACTTC. V is TRBV7-2 and J is TRBJ2-5; the D gene is possibly TRBD1 (5 bases). Germline V gives CDR1 SGHTA, CDR2 FQGNSA. V dropped 1 base and J dropped 4 bases, with 10 bases sitting between them. The CDR3 consists of 14 residues.

As concerns this clone: A read error may explain this, as a much larger clone is one base away. The V and J genes are TRBV6-1 and TRBJ1-2; TRBD1 matches 9 bases. The CDR3 is made up of 13 amino acids. Trimming took 2 bases from V and 6 from J; bases not matched to a gene: 1. CDR1 MNHNS and CDR2 SASEGT come from the germline V gene. As DNA, the CDR3 is TGTGCCAGCAGTGAAACAGGGGGCAATGGCTACACCTTC. Residues: CASSETGGNGYTF.

This clone was recorded once. The CDR3 protein is CASSGQVYGYTF. The CDR3 region has the DNA TGTGCCAGCAGTGGACAGGTCTATGGCTACACCTTC. This rearrangement joins TRBV14 to TRBJ1-2; 7 positions match TRBD1. Germline CDR1 SGHDN, CDR2 FVKESK. This CDR3 region has 12 residues. V gave up 6 bases and J gave up 4 bases; unmatched junction bases: 2.

The chain employs TRBV10-3 and TRBJ2-2; no definite D call. Germline CDR1 ENHRY, CDR2 SYGVKD. V was pared by 6 bases and J by 0 bases, with 8 bases between. The CDR3 extends over 14 amino acids. The CDR3 DNA reads TGTGCCATCAGAGGCGGATCGAACACCGGGGAGCTGTTTTTT. It specifies CAIRGGSNTGELFF.

About this clone: A much larger clone lies one base from this, so it may be a read error. The J gene is TRBJ1-2, the V gene TRBV6-1, with 8 bases lining up with TRBD1. This CDR3 has 13 amino acids. The V gene's germline CDR1 is MNHNS and CDR2 SASEGT. Germline trimming cut 3 bases from V and 4 bases from J; bases unmatched to any gene: 1. The DNA for the CDR3 is TGTGCCAGCAGTGATACAGGGGGCTATGGCTACACCTTC. Amino acid sequence: CASSDTGGYGYTF.

This rearrangement joins TRBV5-6 to TRBJ2-7; 7 bases map to TRBD1. Trimming cost V 0 bases and J 5 bases; bases outside gene matches: 5. The CDR3 extends over 14 amino acids. Germline CDR1 SGHDT, CDR2 YYEEEE. CDR3 coding DNA: TGTGCCAGCAGCTTGGCAGGGGGTTTCGACGAGCAGTACTTC. It specifies CASSLAGGFDEQYF.

This sequence joins TRBV19 and TRBJ1-1, with D perhaps TRBD1 (5 bases). The CDR3 spans 15 residues. Germline V gene lookup returns CDR1 LNHDA and CDR2 SQIVND (reference sequence). The V end lost 5 bases, the J end lost 3 bases, and 16 bases lay between the germline ends. CDR3 sequence: CASSSGHSQDTEAFF. The CDR3, as DNA: TGTGCCAGTAGTTCCGGACACTCACAGGACACTGAAGCTTTCTTT.

This chain connects TRBV7-9 to TRBJ1-5; D remains unclear. The CDR3 consists of 19 residues. Trimming stripped 4 bases from V and 0 bases from J, with 22 bases between. The germline V gene encodes CDR1 SEHNR and CDR2 FQNEAQ (reference sequence). CDR3 protein: CASSSLVAGAAYSNQPQHF. The CDR3 DNA reads as TGTGCCAGCAGCTCCCTGGTGGCAGGTGCCGCTTATAGCAATCAGCCCCAGCATTTT.

The chain links TRBV10-1 to TRBJ2-7, with D possibly matching TRBD1 (5 bases). This CDR3 contains 14 residues. The V gene lost 3 bases and the J gene lost 4 bases, with 13 bases spanning the gap. Germline V gives CDR1 WNHNN, CDR2 SYGVQD (reference sequence). CDR3 bases: TGCGCCAGCAGTGATTTGCAGGGATTTTACGAGCAGTACTTC. This gives the protein CASSDLQGFYEQYF.

This clone was seen a handful of times. CDR3 sequence (DNA): TGTGCCAGCAGCTTAATAGCGGAATATGCCTACGAGCAGTACTTC. This encodes CASSLIAEYAYEQYF. The V and J genes are TRBV7-2 and TRBJ2-7, with D possibly being TRBD2 (6 bases). The CDR3 totals 15 residues. The germline CDR1 and CDR2 sequences are SGHTA and FQGNSA. V was shortened by 2 bases and J by 2 bases, with 13 bases between the two germline ends.